This TCR beta chain was retrieved from a study of radiotherapy plus CTLA-4 blockade in lung cancer. Study overall: Among all patients, 18% showed objective responses, while roughly 30% had disease control.

The CDR3 sequence is 16 residues long. Germline V gene data show CDR1 as LNHDA and CDR2 as SQIVND (reference sequence). Trimming pared 7 bases from V and 0 bases from J, leaving 18 bases between. Produced via immunoSEQ multiplex PCR; TCRdb's table is partial and in-frame only. Among 40,000 to 50,000 clones listed, around 75% were seen once. Findings and caveats of the study: In blood, early T cell clone dynamics reportedly predicted response best, together with interferon-beta. Researchers report tumor-derived TCR clones expanding in blood after radiotherapy plus ipilimumab.

A note on this clone: No antigen is known for it.

The chain employs TRBV19 and TRBJ1-1; a possible D gene is TRBD1 (6 bases). Sequencing was performed on peripheral blood, taken from a patient treated with radiotherapy plus ipilimumab. The source of this sequence is a human donor with non-small cell lung cancer who had stable disease on radiotherapy plus ipilimumab. CDR3 nucleotides: TGTGCCAGTAACAACGGACAGCGCTACATGAACACTGAAGCTTTCTTT. Protein sequence: CASNNGQRYMNTEAFF.